Each of the 20 T cell receptor beta chains below was sequenced from the same sample in a study of cytomegalovirus exposure and HLA in healthy donors. A multiplex PCR was run with 60 Vbeta primers and 13 Jbeta primers. Libraries were prepared by immunoSEQ multiplex PCR; TCRdb keeps only in-frame clonotypes and omits some of them. The sample shows more than 140,000 clones, 75% of them seen only once. What was sequenced was PBMCs. The receptors were sampled from a man in his forties in good health and CMV-seronegative.

The gene calls are TRBV7-2 and TRBJ2-5; possibly TRBD1 for D (6 bases). This CDR3 contains 13 residues. Looked up from germline, CDR1 is SGHTA and CDR2 is FQGNSA. V was trimmed by 3 bases and J by 3 bases, leaving 8 bases between them. The CDR3 DNA reads TGTGCCAGCAGCTTGGGGACAAAAGAGACCCAGTACTTC. Translation gives CASSLGTKETQYF.

V and J are TRBV14 and TRBJ2-7, with a weak D call TRBD2 (7 bases). V lost 5 bases to trimming and J lost 5 bases, with 22 bases between them. This CDR3 is 16 amino acids long. CDR1 and CDR2 from the germline V gene are SGHDN and FVKESK. CDR3 in amino acids: CASSNNLLGGAHEQYF. DNA for the CDR3: TGTGCCAGCAGCAACAACCTTTTGGGGGGGGCCCACGAGCAGTACTTC.

The gene calls are TRBV7-2 and TRBJ1-1; D gene ambiguous. V shed 5 bases and J shed 0 bases, with 10 bases lying between them. The germline V gene encodes CDR1 SGHTA and CDR2 FQGNSA. CDR3 size: 14 residues. CDR3 DNA sequence: TGTGCCAGCAGCGCGGCGATGCTGAACACTGAAGCTTTCTTT. This encodes CASSAAMLNTEAFF.

This chain connects TRBV5-5 to TRBJ1-5; 8 bases map to TRBD1. Germline CDR1 is SGHKS and CDR2 is YYEKEE (reference sequence). J lost 5 bases, V lost 5 bases, and 6 bases had no gene match. The CDR3 extends over 14 amino acids. Written as DNA, the CDR3 is TGTGCCAGCAGTCTACAGGGGGGGGATCAGCCCCAGCATTTT. Translating gives CASSLQGGDQPQHF.

V is TRBV27 and J is TRBJ2-5; 7 bases line up with TRBD2. Losses at the gene ends were 4 bases for V and 7 bases for J; bases not matched to a gene: 6. Germline values: CDR1 MNHEY, CDR2 SMNVEV (reference sequence). This CDR3 has 13 amino acids. This CDR3 is CASSYFGEGTQYF. The CDR3, as DNA: TGTGCCAGCAGTTATTTCGGGGAGGGGACCCAGTACTTC.

This clone was seen more than once but under ten times. The chain links TRBV5-5 to TRBJ1-2; no firm D call. CDR3 length equals 15 residues. In germline, CDR1 is SGHKS, CDR2 YYEKEE (reference sequence). The germline V and J ends were trimmed by 0 bases and 2 bases, with 11 bases remaining between them. The CDR3 coding sequence is TGTGCCAGCAGCTTGGCCTTCCCAGGAAACTATGGCTACACCTTC. It is translated as CASSLAFPGNYGYTF.

This clone was found a few times. V and J are TRBV29-1 and TRBJ1-1; 11 positions match TRBD1. V shed 4 bases, J shed 1 base, and the junction held 5 bases outside the gene matches. Germline V gives CDR1 SQVTM, CDR2 ANQGSEA. The CDR3 covers 15 residues. This chain's CDR3 is CSVGGTGGGNTEAFF. Written as DNA, the CDR3 is TGCAGCGTTGGCGGGACAGGGGGAGGGAACACTGAAGCTTTCTTT.

This chain links TRBV2 with TRBJ2-5; 8 bases agree with TRBD1. V lost 7 bases and J lost 5; bases outside the gene matches: 6. This CDR3 comprises 13 residues. Germline V gene lookup returns CDR1 SNHLY and CDR2 FYNNEI. The chain's CDR3 is CASNMNRGETQYF. CDR3 DNA sequence: TGTGCCAGCAATATGAACAGGGGGGAGACCCAGTACTTC.

The rearrangement links TRBV29-1 to TRBJ2-2; 9 nucleotides line up with TRBD2. CDR1 and CDR2 from the germline V gene are SQVTM and ANQGSEA. CDR3 length equals 18 residues. The V segment lost 2 bases and the J segment 2 bases; nucleotides outside the gene matches: 12. The CDR3 protein is CSVEWSGGGGANTGELFF. CDR3 in DNA: TGCAGCGTTGAATGGAGCGGGGGCGGGGGGGCAAACACCGGGGAGCTGTTTTTT.

The table lists this clone with a count of one. The V gene is TRBV2, the J gene TRBJ2-2; TRBD1 aligns across 7 bases. The V and J ends lost 7 bases and 4 bases, in that order; junction bases with no gene match: 9. The CDR3 length is 15 residues. In germline, CDR1 is SNHLY, CDR2 FYNNEI. The CDR3 nucleotides read TGTGCCAGCAAGAGAAGACAGGGTGTCACCGGGGAGCTGTTTTTT. Amino acids: CASKRRQGVTGELFF.

V usage is TRBV15 and J usage is TRBJ1-4; D is perhaps TRBD1 (6 bases). The V gene's germline CDR1 is LNHNV and CDR2 YYDKDF (reference sequence). The CDR3 spans 17 residues. Trimming left V 0 bases short and J 4 bases short, with 15 bases between. The CDR3 sequence: CATSRDRTQGDNEKLFF. CDR3 DNA: TGTGCCACCAGCAGAGACAGGACACAGGGAGATAATGAAAAACTGTTTTTT.

The rearrangement uses TRBV11-1 and TRBJ2-1, with a tentative D call TRBD1 (5 bases). The CDR3 length is 12 residues. V lost 4 bases and J lost 8, with 9 bases in between. Germline CDR1 SGHAT, CDR2 FQDESV (reference sequence). Here the CDR3 DNA reads TGTGCCAGCAGCTCACAGGCGTATGAGCAGTTCTTC. Protein: CASSSQAYEQFF.

With regard to this clone: At the DNA level, this CDR3 is encoded by other sequences in the same sample as well. This chain links TRBV5-1 with TRBJ1-3; D is possibly TRBD1 (5 bases). V was shortened by 0 bases and J by 1 base, with 8 bases between the two germline ends. The germline CDR1 and CDR2 sequences are SGHRS and YFSETQ. CDR3 size: 15 residues. The DNA of the CDR3 is TGCGCCAGCAGCTTGGACAGGCCATCTGGAAACACCATATATTTT. This translates into CASSLDRPSGNTIYF.

The chain links TRBV7-9 to TRBJ1-4, with 8 bases identical to TRBD1. From germline, CDR1 is SEHNR and CDR2 FQNEAQ (reference sequence). The V and J ends lost 5 bases and 4 bases, in that order; junction bases with no gene match: 6. CDR3 size: 15 residues. For the CDR3, the DNA is TGTGCCAGCAGCCCCTCACAGGGGGGTAATGAAAAACTGTTTTTT. This gives the protein CASSPSQGGNEKLFF.

V usage is TRBV5-6 and J usage is TRBJ1-5; D is unclear. The V gene lost 5 bases and the J gene lost 4 bases, with 16 bases spanning the gap. The CDR3 sequence is 15 residues long. Germline CDR1 is SGHDT and CDR2 is YYEEEE. CDR3 sequence (DNA): TGTGCCAGCAGGGTTTACGAACTGGTGAATCAGCCCCAGCATTTT. It codes for CASRVYELVNQPQHF.

V gene TRBV6-5 combines with J gene TRBJ1-2; D is perhaps TRBD1 (5 bases). Germline loops: CDR1 MNHEY, CDR2 SVGAGI. The CDR3 contains 15 residues. V was pared by 2 bases and J by 3 bases, with 13 bases between. The CDR3 region is CASSYPLGADYGYTF. CDR3 nucleotide sequence: TGTGCCAGCAGTTACCCTTTAGGGGCGGACTATGGCTACACCTTC.

This clone came up a few times. The gene calls are TRBV7-3 and TRBJ2-5; possibly TRBD2 for D (6 bases). Trimming cost V 4 bases and J 2 bases, with 17 bases left between them. The CDR3 contains 16 residues. Germline V gene sequence: CDR1 SGHTA, CDR2 FQGTGA. Here the CDR3 DNA reads TGTGCCAGCAGCTCCCCCGGGCAGGGAGGACAAGAGACCCAGTACTTC. It translates to CASSSPGQGGQETQYF.

The CDR3 reads CASSILGLASSGETQYF. The DNA of the CDR3 is TGTGCCAGTAGTATATTGGGACTAGCCTCCTCAGGGGAGACCCAGTACTTC. This chain joins TRBV19 and TRBJ2-5; TRBD2 aligns across 9 bases. The CDR3 has 17 residues. The germline V gene has CDR1 LNHDA and CDR2 SQIVND (reference sequence). V lost 2 bases and J lost 5; bases outside the gene matches: 12.

The genes are TRBV6-5 and TRBJ1-2; possibly TRBD1 for D (5 bases). The V and J ends lost 5 bases and 4 bases respectively, with 14 bases between them. Per the germline V gene, CDR1 is MNHEY and CDR2 is SVGAGI. This CDR3 contains 14 residues. The CDR3 DNA reads as TGTGCCAGCAGTGTGAAGGGGCCTTTCTATGGCTACACCTTC. It is translated as CASSVKGPFYGYTF.

The chain uses TRBV19 and TRBJ1-2, with TRBD1 matching over 8 bases. After removal of 5 bases from V and 0 bases from J, the junction contained 8 bases not matched to a gene. The CDR3 sequence is 16 residues long. The germline V gene encodes CDR1 LNHDA and CDR2 SQIVND (reference sequence). The CDR3 is CASSPSDRAANYGYTF. CDR3 DNA: TGTGCCAGTAGTCCGTCGGACAGGGCAGCTAACTATGGCTACACCTTC.